One sample yielded the 25 T cell receptor beta chains listed below, sequenced in a study of control samples from healthy donors and cancer patients. Repertoires were generated with immunoSEQ multiplex PCR, while TCRdb's copy carries only in-frame clones and drops some. The sample records about 130,000 clones, roughly 92% being singletons. The material sequenced was blood. Receptors were obtained from a man between 18 and 29 years old in good health.

This chain connects TRBV5-4 to TRBJ2-7; weak D call: TRBD2 (7 bases). V was cut by 4 bases and J by 4 bases, with 15 bases left in between. The germline V gene has CDR1 SGHNT and CDR2 YYREEE (reference sequence). The CDR3 spans 14 residues. The CDR3 protein is CASSLGGGIYEQYF. The CDR3 DNA reads as TGTGCCAGCAGCCTAGGGGGGGGGATATACGAGCAGTACTTC. The variable domain in full, completed from reference TRBV5-4 and TRBJ2-7, reads ETGVTQSPTHLIKTRGQQVTLRCSSQSGHNTVSWYQQALGQGPQFIFQYYREEENGRGNFPPRFSGLQFPNYSSELNVNALELDDSALYLCASSLGGGIYEQYFGPGTRLTVT.

The V and J genes are TRBV9 and TRBJ1-5, with 7 bases identical to TRBD1. The CDR3 spans 15 residues. V lost 5 bases to trimming and J lost 5 bases; unmatched junction nucleotides: 10. Per germline, CDR1 SGDLS and CDR2 YYNGEE. In DNA, the CDR3 is TGTGCCAGCAGTGAGACAGGGTTTGTCGATCAGCCCCAGCATTTT. Its protein is CASSETGFVDQPQHF.

The chain recombines TRBV23-1 with TRBJ2-1, with 8 bases that match TRBD2. TRBV23-1 is an ORF for which the function is uncertain. This CDR3 is 14 amino acids long. Unmatched junction bases numbered 2, after V lost 4 bases and J lost 3 bases. CDR3 DNA: TGCGCCAGCAGTCCGGCGGGGGGCTACAATGAGCAGTTCTTC. It codes for CASSPAGGYNEQFF.

The chain combines TRBV5-4 with TRBJ2-1; 12 bases map to TRBD2. Germline trimming cut 5 bases from V and 5 bases from J; bases unmatched to any gene: 2. The CDR3 sequence is 14 residues long. CDR1 and CDR2 (germline): SGHNT, YYREEE (reference sequence). CDR3 nucleotide sequence: TGTGCCAGCAGAAGGACTAGCGGGGACAATGAGCAGTTCTTC. As protein: CASRRTSGDNEQFF.

The CDR3 coding sequence is TGTGCCAGCAGCGTAGATTTTAGTACAGGGCTCTATGGCTACACCTTC. This encodes CASSVDFSTGLYGYTF. J is TRBJ1-2 and V is TRBV9; tentatively, D is TRBD1 (6 bases). This CDR3 region has 16 residues. CDR1 and CDR2 (germline): SGDLS, YYNGEE. V dropped 0 bases and J dropped 4 bases, with 16 bases sitting between them.

V usage is TRBV5-1 and J usage is TRBJ1-1; no firm D call. CDR1 is SGHRS and CDR2 is YFSETQ in the germline V gene. The CDR3 contains 14 residues. V shed 3 bases and J shed 1 base, with 10 bases lying between them. CDR3 nucleotide sequence: TGCGCCAGCAGCTCCGGAGTGGAGAACACTGAAGCTTTCTTT. It codes for CASSSGVENTEAFF.

The chain uses TRBV29-1 and TRBJ2-7; either TRBD1 or TRBD2 may fit D (6 bases each). Germline lookup yields CDR1 SQVTM and CDR2 ANQGSEA. With 6 bases removed from V and 5 bases from J, the gap between germline ends came to 17 bases. The CDR3 covers 13 residues. CDR3 amino acids: CSVAAGEDDEQYF. In nucleotides, the CDR3 is TGCAGCGTAGCTGCAGGGGAGGACGACGAGCAGTACTTC.

This sequence joins TRBV19 and TRBJ2-1; 9 bases fit TRBD1. The V and J ends lost 8 bases and 9 bases, in that order; junction bases with no gene match: 8. The CDR3 is made up of 13 amino acids. Germline lookup yields CDR1 LNHDA and CDR2 SQIVND (reference sequence). The CDR3 DNA reads TGTGCCAGTGTATCCGGGACAGGGCTTGAGCAGTTCTTC. It is translated as CASVSGTGLEQFF.

A word on this clone: Compared with germline, one end of the junction differs, possibly owing to a read error. This chain joins TRBV11-3 and TRBJ2-7; no clear D gene. The CDR3 runs to 12 residues. Germline CDR1 SGHNT, CDR2 YENEEA. The CDR3 DNA reads as TGTGCCAGTAGCTTAGGTTCCTACGAGCAGTACTTC. Protein product: CASSLGSYEQYF.

The genes are TRBV7-6 and TRBJ2-7, with a weak D call TRBD1 (5 bases). Trimming pared 5 bases from V and 2 bases from J, leaving 10 bases between. Germline values: CDR1 SGHVS, CDR2 FNYEAQ. This CDR3 comprises 13 residues. CDR3 amino acids: CASSPRAAYEQYF. In DNA form, the CDR3 reads TGTGCCAGCAGCCCCAGGGCCGCCTACGAGCAGTACTTC.

This rearrangement joins TRBV19 to TRBJ2-5, with 7 bases fitting TRBD2. This CDR3 contains 15 residues. The germline V gene encodes CDR1 LNHDA and CDR2 SQIVND (reference sequence). The trim removed 7 bases at V and 0 bases at J, leaving 8 bases unmatched. DNA for the CDR3: TGTGCCAGTACCCGACTAGCTGAGTACCAAGAGACCCAGTACTTC. Translated, it gives CASTRLAEYQETQYF.

The V and J genes are TRBV7-2 and TRBJ1-1; D uncertain. V was pared by 5 bases and J by 4 bases, with 14 bases between. The CDR3 runs 14 residues. CDR1 and CDR2 (germline): SGHTA, FQGNSA. DNA of the CDR3: TGTGCCAGCAGCGGGAGGCCCCGGGGCACTGAAGCTTTCTTT. Protein product: CASSGRPRGTEAFF.

This sequence joins TRBV30 and TRBJ2-3, with D maybe TRBD1 (6 bases). The CDR3 covers 14 residues. In germline, CDR1 is GTSNPN, CDR2 SVGIG (reference sequence). Trimming removed 2 bases at V and 4 bases at J, with 13 bases between. Written as DNA, the CDR3 is TGTGCCTGGAGTACCGGGACATTCCCAGATACGCAGTATTTT. Encoded protein: CAWSTGTFPDTQYF.

The chain combines TRBV5-1 with TRBJ2-7; 8 bases are a match to TRBD1. Trimming removed 4 bases from V and 3 bases from J; junction bases left unmatched: 9. Per the germline V gene, CDR1 is SGHRS and CDR2 is YFSETQ. This CDR3 spans 15 amino acids. The CDR3 reads CASSPGQVGGYEQYF. CDR3 DNA: TGCGCCAGCAGCCCGGGACAGGTCGGCGGCTACGAGCAGTACTTC.

The CDR3 nucleotides are TGTGCCAGCAGTGAGGGGGGGCGCTACGAGCAGTACTTC. Translation gives CASSEGGRYEQYF. The J gene is TRBJ2-7, the V gene TRBV25-1, with a weak D call TRBD2 (7 bases). The CDR3 extends over 13 amino acids. Trimming removed 3 bases at V and 3 bases at J, with 9 bases between. CDR1 and CDR2 (germline): MGHDK, SYGVNS.

This rearrangement joins TRBV30 to TRBJ1-1, with 8 nucleotides matching TRBD1. The CDR3 extends over 10 amino acids. V was clipped by 5 bases and J by 8 bases; unmatched bases: 1. Germline CDR1 is GTSNPN and CDR2 is SVGIG (reference sequence). The CDR3 reads CAWGDREAFF. The CDR3 DNA is TGTGCCTGGGGGGACAGGGAAGCTTTCTTT.

The gene calls are TRBV5-4 and TRBJ2-3; tentative D call: TRBD2 (7 bases). Germline V gene data show CDR1 as SGHNT and CDR2 as YYREEE (reference sequence). This CDR3 comprises 16 residues. V lost 6 bases and J lost 0, with 17 bases in between. The CDR3 here is CASTPKGGTSTDTQYF. The CDR3 nucleotides are TGTGCCAGCACCCCGAAGGGGGGGACTAGCACAGATACGCAGTATTTT.

DNA of the CDR3: TGTGCCTGGAGGAAGGGACGGTCGCTTAACTATGGCTACACCTTC. Translation gives CAWRKGRSLNYGYTF. This chain uses TRBV30 with TRBJ1-2; D may be TRBD1 (5 bases). Germline V gene data show CDR1 as GTSNPN and CDR2 as SVGIG (reference sequence). Trimming cost V 3 bases and J 1 base, with 15 bases left between them. This CDR3 is 15 amino acids long.

The table lists this clone with a few counts. The V gene is TRBV27, the J gene TRBJ2-1, with 10 bases lining up with TRBD1. CDR3 length: 14 amino acids. The germline CDR1 and CDR2 sequences are MNHEY and SMNVEV (reference sequence). J gave up 7 bases and V 3 bases, and 3 bases lay outside the gene matches. CDR3 amino acids: CASSFWDRGNEQFF. For the CDR3, the DNA is TGTGCCAGCAGTTTTTGGGACAGGGGAAATGAGCAGTTCTTC.

V is TRBV7-2 and J is TRBJ2-7; the D is unclear. Trimming cost V 3 bases and J 3 bases, with 9 bases left between them. Germline assignment: CDR1 SGHTA and CDR2 FQGNSA. The CDR3 has 13 amino acids. The CDR3 nucleotides read TGTGCCAGCAGCTTTCGGACCAGCTACGAGCAGTACTTC. Translated, it gives CASSFRTSYEQYF.

The chain recombines TRBV5-1 with TRBJ1-1, with D hard to call. In germline, CDR1 is SGHRS, CDR2 YFSETQ. Trimming shortened V by 2 bases and J by 4 bases, and 18 bases separated the two germline ends. There are 16 residues in the CDR3. The CDR3 sequence: CASSFSSGPAGTEAFF. CDR3 coding DNA: TGCGCCAGCAGCTTTTCATCCGGACCGGCCGGCACTGAAGCTTTCTTT.

This clone was found a few times. The rearrangement joins TRBV7-2 to TRBJ1-1, with D possibly matching TRBD1 (5 bases). The CDR3 is 14 residues long. V lost 3 bases and J lost 3, with 11 bases in between. Germline V gene data show CDR1 as SGHTA and CDR2 as FQGNSA. The CDR3 sequence is CASSLDMRDTEAFF. In DNA form, the CDR3 reads TGTGCCAGCAGCTTGGACATGCGGGACACTGAAGCTTTCTTT.

This clone was seen a handful of times. This sequence joins TRBV11-2 and TRBJ2-1; 10 nucleotides match TRBD1. Germline V gene sequence: CDR1 SGHAT, CDR2 FQNNGV. The junction had 3 bases not matched to a gene; V was cut back by 5 bases and J by 2 bases. This CDR3 has 15 amino acids. CDR3 sequence reads: CASSTGTGAYNEQFF. In nucleotides, the CDR3 is TGTGCCAGCAGCACCGGGACAGGGGCCTACAATGAGCAGTTCTTC.

The chain employs TRBV6-5 and TRBJ1-5, with D perhaps TRBD1 (6 bases). This CDR3 comprises 14 residues. V lost 7 bases and J 5 bases, leaving 15 bases between the germline ends. Germline-derived CDR1 and CDR2 are MNHEY and SVGAGI. The CDR3 is CASTTGQGDQPQHF. CDR3 DNA sequence: TGTGCCAGCACTACAGGGCAAGGGGATCAGCCCCAGCATTTT.

V usage is TRBV7-9 and J usage is TRBJ1-3; 7 nucleotides agree with TRBD1. This CDR3 is built from 15 residues. The V gene's germline CDR1 is SEHNR and CDR2 FQNEAQ (reference sequence). The V gene end was trimmed by 5 bases and the J gene end by 3 bases; junction bases not matched to a gene: 7. The CDR3 DNA reads TGTGCCAGCAGCCTTTACAGGGGTAGTGGAAACACCATATATTTT. Its protein product is CASSLYRGSGNTIYF.